This T cell receptor (beta chain) originates from a study of vaccination and CD4 T cells after COVID-19. Across the whole study: Between diagnosis and the drawing of post-COVID samples lay a median roughly 100 days (range 35 to 161).

Comment on this clonotype: The antigen is not known.

Study-wide findings and caveats: Convalescent patients were relatively few, and early post-infection timepoints were missing.

Germline V lookup: CDR1 SGHVS, CDR2 FNYEAQ. The CDR3 totals 14 residues. The V end was cut by 0 bases, the J end by 6 bases, with 11 bases between. Once obtained from cultured CD4+ T cells, the DNA was sequenced using the Oncomine TCR Beta short-read assay. TCRdb independently ran MiXCR on the PCR reads; one entry per CDR3 protein. The sample yields under 20,000 distinct CDR3 sequences, about half seen once. The treatment: approximately 9-day PBMC culture with coronavirus spike peptide pools or control peptides (ViraFEST assay). Positive PCR dates covered March to December 2020, before US Alpha, Beta and Delta variants.

The material sequenced was CD4+ T cells from blood, cultured in vitro, taken before SARS-CoV-2 vaccination. The sequence was obtained from a human donor who had recovered from COVID-19. J is TRBJ1-1 and V is TRBV7-6, with D possibly TRBD1 on 6 matching bases. The CDR3 loop reads CASSLAREGAEAFF. CDR3 nucleotides: TGTGCCAGCAGCTTAGCCAGGGAGGGGGCTGAAGCTTTCTTT.